Shown below are 10 T cell receptor beta chains from a single sample sequenced in a study of siplizumab effects on memory and regulatory T cells. Some clones are missing from TCRdb's copy, which holds only in-frame ones; the method was immunoSEQ multiplex PCR. The table shows 50,000 to 75,000 clones, with just over 95% occurring only once. Sequencing was done on a sample of naive CD8+ T cells sorted from blood. All receptors derive from a human donor in good health.

The chain links TRBV5-6 to TRBJ2-1; 12 nucleotides agree with TRBD1. Germline CDR1 is SGHDT and CDR2 is YYEEEE. The CDR3 covers 14 residues. V dropped 6 bases and J dropped 9; count of bases not matched to a gene: 7. The DNA of the CDR3 is TGTGCCAGCATCCGGGACAGGGGGCGGGCTGAGCAGTTCTTC. Translated, it gives CASIRDRGRAEQFF.

The chain has TRBV19 and TRBJ1-1; D is ambiguous. The CDR3 has 12 residues. Trimming shortened V by 6 bases and J by 1 base, and 6 bases separated the two germline ends. Germline V gene sequence: CDR1 LNHDA, CDR2 SQIVND (reference sequence). Here the CDR3 reads CASREGNTEAFF. In DNA, the CDR3 is TGTGCCAGTAGAGAGGGGAACACTGAAGCTTTCTTT.

This clone appeared once. This sequence joins TRBV21-1 and TRBJ2-3; the table's D call, TRBD2, has no DNA check behind it. TRBV21-1 is an annotated pseudogene. This CDR3 region has 18 residues. CDR3 sequence: CASSARVGGFFWTDTQYF. The CDR3 DNA follows: TGTGCCAGCAGCGCGCGGGTGGGGGGTTTCTTTTGGACAGATACGCAGTATTTT.

The chain employs TRBV19 and TRBJ1-4; TRBD1 might be the D (5 bases). V was trimmed by 3 bases and J by 8 bases, leaving 16 bases between them. Germline-derived CDR1 and CDR2 are LNHDA and SQIVND (reference sequence). The CDR3 length is 15 residues. The CDR3 nucleotides read TGTGCCAGTAGTATCCTCGACTCAAAGGGGGAAAAACTGTTTTTT. This sequence encodes CASSILDSKGEKLFF.

The J gene is TRBJ2-1, the V gene TRBV5-6; 8 bases map to TRBD2. CDR3 length: 15 amino acids. CDR1 is SGHDT, CDR2 YYEEEE, per germline. With 4 bases clipped from V and 0 bases from J, the junction kept 3 bases outside the gene matches. The CDR3 region is CASSLSGASYNEQFF. CDR3 DNA: TGTGCCAGCAGCCTTAGCGGGGCCTCCTACAATGAGCAGTTCTTC. Supplemented by reference TRBV5-6 and TRBJ2-1, the full variable domain reads DAGVTQSPTHLIKTRGQQVTLRCSPKSGHDTVSWYQQALGQGPQFIFQYYEEEERQRGNFPDRFSGHQFPNYSSELNVNALLLGDSALYLCASSLSGASYNEQFFGPGTRLTVL.

The V gene is TRBV9, the J gene TRBJ1-1; a weak D match, TRBD1 (6 bases). Trimming stripped 0 bases from V and 2 bases from J, with 23 bases between. Germline V gives CDR1 SGDLS, CDR2 YYNGEE. The CDR3 consists of 19 residues. The CDR3 DNA follows: TGTGCCAGCAGCGTAGGGAGGGGGTCCGACCTCGGAGAAAACACTGAAGCTTTCTTT. Amino acids: CASSVGRGSDLGENTEAFF. The full variable domain, completed using reference TRBV9 and TRBJ1-1, is DSGVTQTPKHLITATGQRVTLRCSPRSGDLSVYWYQQSLDQGLQFLIQYYNGEERAKGNILERFSAQQFPDLHSELNLSSLELGDSALYFCASSVGRGSDLGENTEAFFGQGTRLTVV.

V usage is TRBV9 and J usage is TRBJ2-2, with a tentative D call TRBD2 (7 bases). The V gene's germline CDR1 is SGDLS and CDR2 YYNGEE. Between the trimmed V and J ends, which lost 0 bases and 4 bases, there was a span of 19 bases. The CDR3 has 18 residues. CDR3 sequence (DNA): TGTGCCAGCAGCGTAGACCCGCCGGGGGGCGAGACCACCGGGGAGCTGTTTTTT. Amino acids: CASSVDPPGGETTGELFF.

V usage is TRBV7-9 and J usage is TRBJ2-5; tentative D call: TRBD2 (6 bases). This CDR3 is built from 11 residues. The V end was cut by 5 bases, the J end by 13 bases, with 14 bases between. Germline assignment: CDR1 SEHNR and CDR2 FQNEAQ (reference sequence). CDR3 residues: CASSESTSMYF. The CDR3 DNA reads TGTGCCAGCAGCGAGTCGACTAGTATGTACTTC.

This chain connects TRBV7-3 to TRBJ2-1, with 7 positions matching TRBD1. Unmatched junction bases numbered 4, after V lost 2 bases and J lost 0 bases. Germline V lookup: CDR1 SGHTA, CDR2 FQGTGA. The CDR3 has 16 amino acids. CDR3 in amino acids: CASSLGDSGSYNEQFF. CDR3 bases: TGTGCCAGCAGCTTAGGGGACAGTGGCTCCTACAATGAGCAGTTCTTC. Full variable domain (outside the CDR3, taken from reference TRBV7-3 and TRBJ2-1): GAGVSQTPSNKVTEKGKYVELRCDPISGHTALYWYRQSLGQGPEFLIYFQGTGAADDSGLPNDRFFAVRPEGSVSTLKIQRTERGDSAVYLCASSLGDSGSYNEQFFGPGTRLTVL.

The chain has TRBV5-4 and TRBJ1-4, with TRBD1 matching over 8 bases. CDR1 is SGHNT and CDR2 is YYREEE in the germline V gene (reference sequence). Trimming removed 3 bases from V and 1 base from J; junction bases left unmatched: 2. CDR3 length equals 15 residues. CDR3 amino acids: CASSYGQGTNEKLFF. The DNA of the CDR3 is TGTGCCAGCAGCTACGGACAGGGAACTAATGAAAAACTGTTTTTT. The full variable domain, its missing parts supplied by reference TRBV5-4 and TRBJ1-4, is ETGVTQSPTHLIKTRGQQVTLRCSSQSGHNTVSWYQQALGQGPQFIFQYYREEENGRGNFPPRFSGLQFPNYSSELNVNALELDDSALYLCASSYGQGTNEKLFFGSGTQLSVL.